Shown below are 29 T cell receptor beta chains from a single sample sequenced in a study of blood T cell repertoires in COVID-19. The method was immunoSEQ multiplex PCR; TCRdb's version includes in-frame clones alone and lacks a portion of them. The repertoire consists of roughly 250,000 clones, with about 80% occurring once and the leading ten covering about 3.5%. The sequenced sample consisted of peripheral blood. All receptors derive from a woman of 80 years or more with acute or convalescent COVID-19.

This clone was picked up one time. The chain employs TRBV6-5 and TRBJ2-3, with a tentative D call TRBD1 (5 bases). Germline values: CDR1 MNHEY, CDR2 SVGAGI. The CDR3 length is 13 residues. V was trimmed by 6 bases and J by 1 base, leaving 8 bases between them. CDR3 in amino acids: CASRAGRTDTQYF. The CDR3 DNA sequence: TGTGCCAGCAGGGCAGGGCGCACAGATACGCAGTATTTT.

A few counts support this clone. V is TRBV18 and J is TRBJ2-7, with a weak D call TRBD1 (6 bases). V lost 3 bases, J lost 2 bases, and 8 bases lay in between. This CDR3 has 13 amino acids. Germline V gene data show CDR1 as KGHSH and CDR2 as LQKENI. CDR3 sequence reads: CASSPRQAYEQYF. The CDR3 region has the DNA TGTGCCAGCTCACCCAGACAGGCCTACGAGCAGTACTTC.

CDR3: CASSLEASGSGGDTQYF. CDR3 coding DNA: TGCGCCAGCAGCTTGGAGGCGTCGGGGAGCGGAGGAGATACGCAGTATTTT. The chain employs TRBV5-1 and TRBJ2-3; possible D gene TRBD2, 5 bases. There are 17 residues in the CDR3. V was clipped by 0 bases and J by 5 bases, with 19 bases between them. The V gene's germline CDR1 is SGHRS and CDR2 YFSETQ.

Only a few counts were recorded for this clone. The J gene is TRBJ1-6, the V gene TRBV6-2 or TRBV6-3; D is uncertain. This CDR3 spans 13 amino acids. V shed 3 bases and J shed 9 bases, with 9 bases lying between them. CDR1 and CDR2 (germline): MNHEY, SVGEGT. DNA for the CDR3: TGTGCCAGCAGTTATTTCGGTTCTTCACCCCTCCACTTT. Amino acids: CASSYFGSSPLHF.

J is TRBJ2-2 and V is TRBV5-5; 7 bases fit TRBD2. Per the germline V gene, CDR1 is SGHKS and CDR2 is YYEKEE (reference sequence). The V gene end was trimmed by 3 bases and the J gene end by 6 bases; junction bases not matched to a gene: 5. The CDR3 sequence is 14 residues long. CDR3 protein: CASSSGRESGELFF. The DNA of the CDR3 is TGTGCCAGCAGCTCGGGGCGGGAGTCCGGGGAGCTGTTTTTT. The variable domain in full, with the rest retrieved from reference TRBV5-5 and TRBJ2-2, is DAGVTQSPTHLIKTRGQQVTLRCSPISGHKSVSWYQQVLGQGPQFIFQYYEKEERGRGNFPDRFSARQFPNYSSELNVNALLLGDSALYLCASSSGRESGELFFGEGSRLTVL.

This chain links TRBV27 with TRBJ2-1; 14 nucleotides match TRBD2. Germline V CDR1 and CDR2: MNHEY, SMNVEV (reference sequence). The CDR3 is 17 amino acids. Trimming at V came to 5 bases and at J to 7 bases, leaving 10 bases not matched to a gene. The CDR3 here is CASSPRTSGGPGNEQFF. The CDR3 DNA follows: TGTGCCAGCAGTCCCCGGACTAGCGGGGGGCCGGGAAATGAGCAGTTCTTC.

This sequence joins TRBV11-3 and TRBJ1-1; no definite D call. Per the germline V gene, CDR1 is SGHNT and CDR2 is YENEEA. Trimming stripped 0 bases from V and 6 bases from J, with 8 bases between. The CDR3 extends over 13 amino acids. The CDR3 DNA is TGTGCCAGCAGCTTAGATCGGTTGGCTGAAGCTTTCTTT. This gives the protein CASSLDRLAEAFF.

Only one count was recorded for this clone. The chain couples TRBV11-2 to TRBJ2-3, with a tentative D call TRBD1 (7 bases). CDR1 is SGHAT, CDR2 FQNNGV, per germline. The CDR3 sequence is 18 residues long. V gave up 4 bases and J gave up 7 bases, with 27 bases separating them. The CDR3 DNA reads as TGTGCCAGCAGCTCCCCAGGCGGAGGGACAGCTCGAGTGAATACGCAGTATTTT. Amino acids: CASSSPGGGTARVNTQYF.

This chain links TRBV30 with TRBJ2-1; 8 bases match TRBD1. V gave up 0 bases and J gave up 8 bases; unmatched junction bases: 6. CDR1 and CDR2 from the germline V gene are GTSNPN and SVGIG (reference sequence). The CDR3 loop spans 14 amino acids. CDR3 nucleotides: TGTGCCTGGAGTGTACGGCAGGGGGCGGATGAGCAGTTCTTC. The encoded protein is CAWSVRQGADEQFF.

V is TRBV6-5 and J is TRBJ2-1; 12 positions agree with TRBD2. The length of the CDR3 is 14 residues. Trimming took 6 bases from V and 7 from J; bases not matched to a gene: 4. CDR1 MNHEY and CDR2 SVGAGI come from the germline V gene. The CDR3: CASRGLAGSNEQFF. The CDR3 coding sequence is TGTGCCAGCAGGGGACTAGCGGGTAGTAATGAGCAGTTCTTC.

The CDR3 region is CASSLQGGGRQETQYF. In DNA, the CDR3 is TGTGCCAGTAGTCTCCAAGGGGGGGGGAGACAAGAGACCCAGTACTTC. V gene TRBV19 combines with J gene TRBJ2-5; D may be TRBD2 (7 bases). Germline CDR1 reads LNHDA; CDR2 reads SQIVND (reference sequence). Trimming shortened V by 5 bases and J by 2 bases, and 18 bases separated the two germline ends. The CDR3 length is 16 residues.

The chain uses TRBV5-6 and TRBJ1-2; D is possibly TRBD1 (6 bases). In germline, CDR1 is SGHDT, CDR2 YYEEEE. The CDR3 is 13 amino acids. V lost 7 bases and J lost 6, with 16 bases in between. Here the CDR3 reads CASCRQVGDGYTF. CDR3 in DNA: TGTGCCAGCTGCCGACAGGTCGGCGATGGCTACACCTTC.

V is TRBV3-1 (or the pseudogene TRBV3-2) and J is TRBJ2-7, with 9 nucleotides matching TRBD1. The junction had 12 bases not matched to a gene; V was cut back by 5 bases and J by 7 bases. This CDR3 contains 15 residues. Germline V lookup: CDR1 LGHDT, CDR2 YNNKEL (reference sequence). CDR3 nucleotide sequence: TGTGCCAGCAGCATCGAACCGGGACAGGGTCGAGAGCAGTACTTC. The encoded protein is CASSIEPGQGREQYF.

Worth noting for this clone: Different DNA sequences within this sample yield the same CDR3. V usage is TRBV9 and J usage is TRBJ1-1; TRBD1 agrees at 7 bases. V lost 4 bases, J lost 2 bases, and 2 bases stayed unmatched. The CDR3 is 13 amino acids. Per germline, CDR1 SGDLS and CDR2 YYNGEE. The CDR3 reads CASSRDRNTEAFF. In DNA form, the CDR3 reads TGTGCCAGCAGCCGGGACAGAAACACTGAAGCTTTCTTT.

The rearrangement joins TRBV3-1 (or the pseudogene TRBV3-2) to TRBJ2-7, with 8 nucleotides matching TRBD1. With 5 bases clipped from V and 2 bases from J, the junction kept 5 bases outside the gene matches. This CDR3 region has 14 residues. CDR1 LGHDT and CDR2 YNNKEL come from the germline V gene (reference sequence). DNA for the CDR3: TGTGCCAGCAGCAGAGGACAGGGACCCTACGAGCAGTACTTC. Its protein product is CASSRGQGPYEQYF.

In this sample, this clone turned up a few times. V is TRBV7-2 and J is TRBJ1-5; possible D gene TRBD1, 6 bases. This CDR3 comprises 15 residues. CDR1 is SGHTA and CDR2 is FQGNSA in the germline V gene. Trimming cost V 4 bases and J 4 bases, with 14 bases left between them. Here the CDR3 DNA reads TGTGCCAGCAGCTCAAGCGGGGGCCTAAATCAGCCCCAGCATTTT. The encoded protein is CASSSSGGLNQPQHF.

The chain has TRBV20-1 and TRBJ1-1; D uncertain. From germline, CDR1 is DFQATT and CDR2 SNEGSKA (reference sequence). V lost 4 bases, J lost 3 bases, and 3 bases lay in between. The CDR3 has 10 residues. CDR3 bases: TGCAGTGCTACTTACACTGAAGCTTTCTTT. It codes for CSATYTEAFF.

The genes are TRBV10-2 and TRBJ1-1; D is unresolved. The V and J ends lost 3 bases and 3 bases respectively, with 11 bases between them. The germline CDR1 and CDR2 sequences are WSHSY and SAAADI. The CDR3 extends over 14 amino acids. The CDR3: CASSEWAPDTEAFF. The CDR3 DNA follows: TGCGCCAGCAGTGAATGGGCGCCCGACACTGAAGCTTTCTTT.

The rearrangement uses TRBV21-1 and TRBJ2-7; the listed D gene, TRBD1, was not tested against the DNA. TRBV21-1 is recorded as a pseudogene. This CDR3 is built from 15 residues. Here the CDR3 DNA reads TGTGCCAGCAGCCCATCGACAGGGAGCTCCTACGAGCAGTACTTC. Amino acid sequence: CASSPSTGSSYEQYF.

The chain couples TRBV18 to TRBJ2-3, with D maybe TRBD2 (5 bases). Trimming removed 2 bases at V and 5 bases at J, with 20 bases between. Looked up from germline, CDR1 is KGHSH and CDR2 is LQKENI. This CDR3 region has 17 residues. The DNA of the CDR3 is TGTGCCAGCTCACCATTCCGGGGTTCCCAGATGATAGATACGCAGTATTTT. Translated, it gives CASSPFRGSQMIDTQYF.

The chain uses TRBV5-1 and TRBJ1-3, with a weak D call TRBD1 (5 bases). This CDR3 region has 13 residues. The ends were cut back, 4 bases at V and 6 bases at J, with 11 bases in the middle. The V gene's germline CDR1 is SGHRS and CDR2 YFSETQ. CDR3 sequence: CASSPQGANTIYF. The CDR3 DNA is TGCGCCAGCAGCCCCCAGGGCGCAAACACCATATATTTT.

The rearrangement joins TRBV3-1 (or the pseudogene TRBV3-2) to TRBJ1-2, with D possibly TRBD1 on 5 matching bases. The CDR3 consists of 14 residues. Per the germline V gene, CDR1 is LGHDT and CDR2 is YNNKEL (reference sequence). The V and J ends lost 0 bases and 4 bases respectively, with 9 bases between them. The CDR3 sequence: CASSQELGVYGYTF. The CDR3 DNA follows: TGTGCCAGCAGCCAAGAGTTAGGGGTCTATGGCTACACCTTC.

This clone appeared a few times. This rearrangement joins TRBV27 to TRBJ2-1, with D possibly TRBD2 on 6 matching bases. Trimming cost V 0 bases and J 3 bases, with 12 bases left between them. The CDR3 consists of 16 residues. Per the germline V gene, CDR1 is MNHEY and CDR2 is SMNVEV (reference sequence). The CDR3 DNA sequence: TGTGCCAGCAGTTTATCCGGCGGGATGATCTACAATGAGCAGTTCTTC. It is translated as CASSLSGGMIYNEQFF.

The rearrangement joins TRBV2 to TRBJ1-6, with 11 nucleotides matching TRBD1. This CDR3 is 15 amino acids long. Per germline, CDR1 SNHLY and CDR2 FYNNEI. The ends lost 6 bases at V and 7 bases at J; junction bases unmatched: 5. This CDR3 reads CASRPGTGGNSPLHF. CDR3 nucleotides: TGTGCCAGCAGACCCGGGACAGGGGGAAATTCACCCCTCCACTTT.

This rearrangement joins TRBV27 to TRBJ2-1, with 8 bases that match TRBD2. V lost 4 bases and J lost 6; bases outside the gene matches: 5. Germline lookup yields CDR1 MNHEY and CDR2 SMNVEV (reference sequence). The CDR3 contains 14 residues. In DNA form, the CDR3 reads TGTGCCAGCAGTTCTGACGGGAGGGGCAATGAGCAGTTCTTC. Residues: CASSSDGRGNEQFF.

V gene TRBV4-1 combines with J gene TRBJ2-1, with TRBD2 matching over 9 bases. The ends lost 1 base at V and 3 bases at J; junction bases unmatched: 1. CDR3 length equals 15 residues. Germline V gene data show CDR1 as MGHRA and CDR2 as YSYEKL. CDR3 sequence reads: CASSQASGNYNEQFF. The CDR3 DNA reads as TGCGCCAGCAGCCAAGCTAGCGGGAACTACAATGAGCAGTTCTTC.

The chain joins TRBV2 to TRBJ2-2; 11 bases line up with TRBD2. CDR1 is SNHLY and CDR2 is FYNNEI in the germline V gene. This CDR3 has 15 residues. J was trimmed by 6 bases and V by 1 base; bases with no gene match: 1. In DNA, the CDR3 is TGTGCCAGCAGTGAAGAACTAGCGGGGGCCGGGGAGCTGTTTTTT. It translates to CASSEELAGAGELFF.

CDR3 DNA: TGTGCCAGCAGTGAAGGACACCGGGGGGCCTACGAGCAGTACTTC. It translates to CASSEGHRGAYEQYF. This chain links TRBV6-1 with TRBJ2-7; TRBD2 matches 7 bases. This CDR3 contains 15 residues. With 1 base clipped from V and 2 bases from J, the junction kept 5 bases outside the gene matches. Germline-derived CDR1 and CDR2 are MNHNS and SASEGT.

V usage is TRBV25-1 and J usage is TRBJ1-1, with TRBD1 matching over 9 bases. The length of the CDR3 is 15 residues. Germline V CDR1 and CDR2: MGHDK, SYGVNS. V lost 4 bases and J lost 2; bases outside the gene matches: 5. CDR3 region: CASSGAGQGNTEAFF. In DNA form, the CDR3 reads TGTGCCAGCAGTGGGGCGGGACAGGGAAACACTGAAGCTTTCTTT. The variable domain in full, completed from reference TRBV25-1 and TRBJ1-1, reads EADIYQTPRYLVIGTGKKITLECSQTMGHDKMYWYQQDPGMELHLIHYSYGVNSTEKGDLSSESTVSRIRTEHFPLTLESARPSHTSQYLCASSGAGQGNTEAFFGQGTRLTVV.